This T cell receptor beta chain originates from a study of cytotoxic CD8 clonotypes in ibrutinib-treated CLL. Points from the study as a whole: Treatment saw public clonotypes, which were uncommon, either contract or stay stable. Clonality increased at ibrutinib response and stayed stable in sustained remission. At progression, however, it fell back toward baseline. T-cell clonality at baseline went above that of age-matched healthy donors and rose and fell with circulating CD8+ T-cell counts.

About this clone itself: The antigen is unknown.

TCR beta libraries used 2 to 2.5 micrograms of genomic DNA from cryopreserved PBMCs. The assay was immunoSEQ multiplex PCR, and TCRdb's table has in-frame clones only and misses some. The sample consists of approximately 350,000 clones, around 66% of them appearing once. CDR1 and CDR2 (germline): SGHTA, FQGNSA. This CDR3 contains 18 residues. Between the trimmed V and J ends, which lost 1 base and 0 bases, there was a span of 13 bases. The sequences come from PBMCs, collected after 36 months of ibrutinib treatment. This chain uses TRBV7-2 with TRBJ2-6, with D uncertain. The source of this sequence is a human donor with chronic lymphocytic leukemia. The CDR3 loop is CASSLGRFGTSGANVLTF. The CDR3 DNA reads TGTGCCAGCAGCTTAGGACGGTTCGGAACCTCTGGGGCCAACGTCCTGACTTTC.